This TCR beta chain originates from a study of blood T cell repertoires in COVID-19. Whole-study context: COVID-19 samples, acute and convalescent, were from the United States, Italy and Spain.

Original data processing: Amplification from reference gene primers served as the basis for estimated nucleated cell counts. Only in-frame clones appear in the TCRdb table, and some are missing; sequencing was by immunoSEQ multiplex PCR. The V and J calls and clone size are taken from that table; D and trimming were inferred from the DNA. This table holds some 160,000 clones, roughly nine tenths found once. This clone came up once. The CDR3 extends over 15 amino acids. Losses at the gene ends were 9 bases for V and 11 bases for J; bases not matched to a gene: 15. CDR1 is SNHLY and CDR2 is FYNNEI in the germline V gene.

This receptor was obtained from a man aged 60 to 69 with acute or convalescent COVID-19. The chain carries TRBV2 and TRBJ1-4; 10 bases agree with TRBD1. What was sequenced was peripheral blood. CDR3 nucleotides: TGTGCCAGGAGTCAACCGGGACAGGGGCCGGGGAAACTGTTTTTT. Its translation is CARSQPGQGPGKLFF.